These 26 T cell receptor beta chains were sequenced from one sample in a study of shared clonotypes between healthy human individuals. Produced via immunoSEQ multiplex PCR; TCRdb's table is partial and in-frame only. The data hold roughly 2,500,000 clones, with roughly 93% observed a single time. Material: naive CD4+ T cells from PBMCs. The subset denotes: CD45RA+ positively selected. These receptors were obtained from a man younger than 35 in good health. Some clones in this sample may be carry-over from other donors' samples.

DNA of the CDR3: TGTGCCATCGGCCAGATAAACACCGGGGAGCTGTTTTTT. This sequence encodes CAIGQINTGELFF. This rearrangement joins TRBV10-3 to TRBJ2-2; D remains unclear. This CDR3 comprises 13 residues. Per the germline V gene, CDR1 is ENHRY and CDR2 is SYGVKD. The V end lost 8 bases, the J end lost 2 bases, and 9 bases lay between the germline ends.

The V and J genes are TRBV19 and TRBJ1-1; D gene unclear. V was trimmed by 7 bases and J by 1 base, leaving 19 bases between them. This CDR3 comprises 16 residues. Per the germline V gene, CDR1 is LNHDA and CDR2 is SQIVND (reference sequence). The CDR3 loop is CASTSLGDATNTEAFF. The CDR3 nucleotides read TGTGCCAGTACCTCGTTGGGAGACGCCACGAACACTGAAGCTTTCTTT.

This clone was recorded once. The chain combines TRBV30 with TRBJ2-3; no reliable D call. Per the germline V gene, CDR1 is GTSNPN and CDR2 is SVGIG (reference sequence). Trimming cost V 0 bases and J 5 bases, with 3 bases left between them. The CDR3 totals 11 residues. CDR3 DNA: TGTGCCTGGAGTGTCGTAGATACGCAGTATTTT. Translating gives CAWSVVDTQYF.

This chain connects TRBV6-1 to TRBJ2-5, with D perhaps matching TRBD1 (6 bases). The germline V gene has CDR1 MNHNS and CDR2 SASEGT. This CDR3 has 14 residues. Trimming took off 1 base at V and 4 bases at J, with 10 bases between the two ends. Written as DNA, the CDR3 is TGTGCCAGCAGTGAAGGAAACAGGGTAGAGACCCAGTACTTC. Translation gives CASSEGNRVETQYF.

This chain joins TRBV5-4 and TRBJ2-3, with 8 bases aligning to TRBD1. CDR1 SGHNT and CDR2 YYREEE come from the germline V gene (reference sequence). V trimming: 4 bases; J trimming: 2 bases; junction bases outside the gene matches: 3. The CDR3 extends over 14 amino acids. The DNA of the CDR3 is TGTGCCAGCAGCCCGACAGGGGTCACAGATACGCAGTATTTT. This gives the protein CASSPTGVTDTQYF.

The chain carries TRBV6-1 and TRBJ2-2; 7 positions match TRBD1. This CDR3 region has 13 residues. CDR1 is MNHNS, CDR2 SASEGT, per germline. Germline trimming cut 6 bases from V and 3 bases from J; bases unmatched to any gene: 1. The CDR3 reads CASRTGYTGELFF. The CDR3 region has the DNA TGTGCCAGCAGGACAGGGTACACCGGGGAGCTGTTTTTT.

V gene TRBV5-6 combines with J gene TRBJ1-1; 8 nucleotides agree with TRBD1. Trimming cost V 3 bases and J 9 bases; bases outside gene matches: 13. This CDR3 contains 15 residues. Germline CDR1 and CDR2: SGHDT and YYEEEE. CDR3 region: CASSYLDREAHKAFF. CDR3 DNA: TGTGCCAGCAGCTATTTGGACAGGGAAGCCCACAAAGCTTTCTTT. The full variable domain, completed using reference TRBV5-6 and TRBJ1-1, is DAGVTQSPTHLIKTRGQQVTLRCSPKSGHDTVSWYQQALGQGPQFIFQYYEEEERQRGNFPDRFSGHQFPNYSSELNVNALLLGDSALYLCASSYLDREAHKAFFGQGTRLTVV.

The chain carries TRBV6-6 and TRBJ1-4; no reliable D call. The germline gives CDR1 MNHNY, CDR2 SVGAGI (reference sequence). This CDR3 is built from 15 residues. Trimming took 8 bases from V and 7 from J, leaving 20 bases between them. DNA for the CDR3: TGTGCCAGCCTCCTCCCCGGTCCATCGGGTGAAAAACTGTTTTTT. Protein: CASLLPGPSGEKLFF.

The chain recombines TRBV20-1 with TRBJ2-3; D unresolved. Germline V lookup: CDR1 DFQATT, CDR2 SNEGSKA (reference sequence). This CDR3 region has 11 residues. The CDR3 DNA follows: TGCACCGCTGTTCCCCCAGATACGCAGTATTTT. It specifies CTAVPPDTQYF.

The V call is TRBV18, the J call TRBJ2-3, with 10 bases aligning to TRBD2. The ends lost 8 bases at V and 4 bases at J; junction bases unmatched: 15. The germline V gene has CDR1 KGHSH and CDR2 LQKENI. The CDR3 spans 17 residues. DNA of the CDR3: TGTGCCAGCAAAAAGGGAGCGGGAGGGCCTCTCGCAGATACGCAGTATTTT. It codes for CASKKGAGGPLADTQYF.

The chain couples TRBV27 to TRBJ2-1, with D hard to call. The germline gives CDR1 MNHEY, CDR2 SMNVEV (reference sequence). Trimming took off 5 bases at V and 4 bases at J, with 9 bases between the two ends. This CDR3 is 13 amino acids long. CDR3 DNA: TGTGCCAGCAGTACGGACCGGTACAATGAGCAGTTCTTC. Amino acid sequence: CASSTDRYNEQFF.

The chain carries TRBV9 and TRBJ1-2; D is undetermined. The CDR3 length is 17 residues. Per the germline V gene, CDR1 is SGDLS and CDR2 is YYNGEE. Between the trimmed V and J ends, which lost 4 bases and 3 bases, there was a span of 22 bases. CDR3 residues: CASSLPRRSTGYYGYTF. The CDR3 DNA reads TGTGCCAGCAGCCTACCGCGGCGGTCGACCGGGTACTATGGCTACACCTTC.

The genes are TRBV5-1 and TRBJ1-5; TRBD1 might be the D (6 bases). The CDR3 is 17 amino acids. The V gene lost 0 bases and the J gene lost 0 bases, with 13 bases spanning the gap. Germline V gene data show CDR1 as SGHRS and CDR2 as YFSETQ. The CDR3 DNA follows: TGCGCCAGCAGCTTGGGCGGTCAGGGGTATAGCAATCAGCCCCAGCATTTT. As protein: CASSLGGQGYSNQPQHF.

This clone has just a few counts. The gene calls are TRBV13 and TRBJ1-1; unclear D gene. CDR3 length: 15 residues. Trimming shortened V by 1 base and J by 1 base, and 10 bases separated the two germline ends. CDR1 PRHDT and CDR2 FYEKMQ come from the germline V gene (reference sequence). The CDR3 DNA follows: TGTGCCAGCAGCTTAGAAGCAGGACGGAACACTGAAGCTTTCTTT. Its protein is CASSLEAGRNTEAFF.

The V call is TRBV29-1, the J call TRBJ2-1; 8 bases agree with TRBD2. V lost 5 bases, J lost 12 bases, and 15 bases stayed unmatched. The CDR3 has 14 amino acids. The germline CDR1 and CDR2 sequences are SQVTM and ANQGSEA. CDR3 nucleotides: TGCAGCGTTAGGCCTAGCGGGCGTACAATGGTGCAGTTCTTC. Protein product: CSVRPSGRTMVQFF.

This clone was seen only once. The chain uses TRBV27 and TRBJ2-1; TRBD2 agrees at 7 bases. V shed 4 bases and J 0 bases; nucleotides not matched to a gene: 6. The CDR3 spans 16 residues. CDR1 and CDR2 (germline): MNHEY, SMNVEV (reference sequence). The CDR3 sequence: CASSSWRGISYNEQFF. CDR3 nucleotide sequence: TGTGCCAGCAGTTCGTGGCGGGGGATCTCCTACAATGAGCAGTTCTTC.

The rearrangement links TRBV28 to TRBJ2-7; D is possibly TRBD2 (5 bases). The V end lost 6 bases, the J end lost 5 bases, and 20 bases lay between the germline ends. Germline loops: CDR1 MDHEN, CDR2 SYDVKM. The CDR3 spans 15 residues. The CDR3 sequence: CASSNSEAGPNEQYF. The CDR3 bases are TGTGCCAGCAGCAACTCGGAGGCGGGTCCCAACGAGCAGTACTTC.

The CDR3 nucleotides are TGTGCCAGCAGTCAGGGGTCCCTGAACACTGAAGCTTTCTTT. This encodes CASSQGSLNTEAFF. The chain recombines TRBV28 with TRBJ1-1; possible D gene TRBD1, 6 bases. Deletions cut 5 bases from V and 0 bases from J, with 10 bases between. Germline values: CDR1 MDHEN, CDR2 SYDVKM. The CDR3 is made up of 14 amino acids.

The J gene is TRBJ2-3, the V gene TRBV4-2, with D possibly matching TRBD2 (6 bases). Trimming stripped 2 bases from V and 0 bases from J, with 12 bases between. Germline values: CDR1 LGHNA, CDR2 YNFKEQ. The CDR3 totals 16 residues. The CDR3 protein is CASSQPLAASTDTQYF. For the CDR3, the DNA is TGTGCCAGCAGCCAACCGTTAGCGGCTAGCACAGATACGCAGTATTTT.

The chain carries TRBV4-3 and TRBJ2-3; weak D call: TRBD1 (5 bases). Trimming shortened V by 2 bases and J by 2 bases, and 11 bases separated the two germline ends. The CDR3 length is 15 residues. Germline V gives CDR1 LGHNA, CDR2 YSLEER. The CDR3 nucleotides are TGCGCCAGCAGCCAAAGCAGGGTAACCACAGATACGCAGTATTTT. It translates to CASSQSRVTTDTQYF.

The chain uses TRBV7-2 and TRBJ2-5; TRBD1 might be the D (5 bases). Germline assignment: CDR1 SGHTA and CDR2 FQGNSA. V lost 5 bases and J 2 bases, leaving 15 bases between the germline ends. The CDR3 runs 15 residues. CDR3 nucleotide sequence: TGTGCCAGCAGCCCCAGAGGCGACAGTCAAGAGACCCAGTACTTC. Encoded protein: CASSPRGDSQETQYF.

The gene calls are TRBV5-1 and TRBJ1-1; D unresolved. Germline V gives CDR1 SGHRS, CDR2 YFSETQ. The V and J ends lost 0 bases and 0 bases respectively, with 15 bases between them. The CDR3 spans 17 residues. DNA of the CDR3: TGCGCCAGCAGCTTGGGCCTTCGTGGAACAGTGAACACTGAAGCTTTCTTT. The encoded protein is CASSLGLRGTVNTEAFF.

The rearrangement joins TRBV2 to TRBJ1-1; the match to TRBD1 covers 10 bases. Germline assignment: CDR1 SNHLY and CDR2 FYNNEI. The CDR3 spans 16 residues. The ends lost 7 bases at V and 5 bases at J; junction bases unmatched: 13. CDR3 bases: TGTGCCAGCATCTTGAAGACAGGGGGCCGGGGGACTGAAGCTTTCTTT. The encoded protein is CASILKTGGRGTEAFF.

This clone came up once. J is TRBJ2-1 and V is TRBV7-2; 15 bases match TRBD2. With 5 bases clipped from V and 7 bases from J, the junction kept 6 bases outside the gene matches. CDR1 and CDR2 (germline): SGHTA, FQGNSA. The CDR3 has 16 amino acids. CDR3 region: CASSRPGTSGRNEQFF. The CDR3 DNA follows: TGTGCCAGCAGCCGTCCCGGGACTAGCGGGAGGAATGAGCAGTTCTTC.

The chain links TRBV11-2 to TRBJ1-2; maybe TRBD1 (6 bases). The CDR3 contains 15 residues. V was shortened by 3 bases and J by 4 bases, with 15 bases between the two germline ends. From germline, CDR1 is SGHAT and CDR2 FQNNGV. CDR3: CASSLTGNLLYGYTF. CDR3 nucleotide sequence: TGTGCCAGCAGCTTGACAGGAAACCTCCTCTATGGCTACACCTTC. Using reference TRBV11-2 and TRBJ1-2 for the parts outside the CDR3, the full variable domain is EAGVAQSPRYKIIEKRQSVAFWCNPISGHATLYWYQQILGQGPKLLIQFQNNGVVDDSQLPKDRFSAERLKGVDSTLKIQPAKLEDSAVYLCASSLTGNLLYGYTFGSGTRLTVV.

This chain uses TRBV18 with TRBJ2-3, with TRBD1 matching 8 bases. The CDR3 sequence is 15 residues long. CDR1 is KGHSH, CDR2 LQKENI, per germline. The junction had 10 bases not matched to a gene; V was cut back by 5 bases and J by 6 bases. The CDR3 reads CASSARDRPRDTQYF. CDR3 DNA sequence: TGTGCCAGCTCAGCCCGGGACAGGCCCCGGGATACGCAGTATTTT.